Following are 22 T cell receptor beta chains from one sample sequenced in a study of blood T cell repertoires in COVID-19. Profiled with immunoSEQ multiplex PCR; TCRdb holds only in-frame clones, not every one. The data show about 140,000 clones, 84% seen once. Sequences were obtained from PBMCs or T cells enriched from blood (not recorded which). Receptor source: a woman aged 45-65 years with acute COVID-19.

The genes are TRBV5-8 and TRBJ2-1; the D gene is possibly TRBD2 (5 bases). The CDR3 covers 15 residues. Trimming took off 4 bases at V and 1 base at J, with 12 bases between the two ends. The germline V gene has CDR1 SGHTS and CDR2 YDEGEE. The CDR3 coding sequence is TGTGCCAGCAGCCGCGGGTCCCTTTCCTACAATGAGCAGTTCTTC. Translating gives CASSRGSLSYNEQFF. The full variable domain, its missing parts supplied by reference TRBV5-8 and TRBJ2-1, is EAGVTQSPTHLIKTRGQQATLRCSPISGHTSVYWYQQALGLGLQFLLWYDEGEERNRGNFPPRFSGRQFPNYSSELNVNALELEDSALYLCASSRGSLSYNEQFFGPGTRLTVL.

This clone was detected once. The V call is TRBV3-1 (or the pseudogene TRBV3-2), the J call TRBJ1-2; no definite D call. Germline lookup yields CDR1 LGHDT and CDR2 YNNKEL (reference sequence). This CDR3 is 11 amino acids long. Trimming pared 5 bases from V and 14 bases from J, leaving 15 bases between. CDR3 sequence reads: CASSIHTHLTF. The CDR3 DNA reads as TGTGCCAGCAGCATACACACCCATTTGACCTTC.

The rearrangement uses TRBV11-2 and TRBJ1-5; maybe TRBD1 (5 bases). The CDR3 length is 14 residues. Trimming shortened V by 0 bases and J by 9 bases, and 12 bases separated the two germline ends. Germline V gene data show CDR1 as SGHAT and CDR2 as FQNNGV. CDR3 bases: TGTGCCAGCAGCTTAGATCAGGGTTATTTGCCCCAGCATTTT. It specifies CASSLDQGYLPQHF.

The chain joins TRBV19 to TRBJ2-7; no firm D call. Germline V gene data show CDR1 as LNHDA and CDR2 as SQIVND (reference sequence). V lost 6 bases and J 3 bases, leaving 15 bases between the germline ends. The CDR3 loop spans 14 amino acids. CDR3 in amino acids: CASRRWVGYYEQYF. In DNA, the CDR3 is TGTGCCAGTAGGAGGTGGGTCGGATACTACGAGCAGTACTTC.

The chain recombines TRBV5-1 with TRBJ2-5, with no clear D. Germline CDR1 and CDR2: SGHRS and YFSETQ. CDR3 length: 13 amino acids. Trimming removed 4 bases at V and 1 base at J, with 8 bases between. Here the CDR3 DNA reads TGCGCCAGCAGCGTCAGGATCCAAGAGACCCAGTACTTC. Translation gives CASSVRIQETQYF.

This clone was seen only a few times. The chain has TRBV7-9 and TRBJ2-3; 14 bases are shared with TRBD2. CDR1 and CDR2 from the germline V gene are SEHNR and FQNEAQ (reference sequence). This CDR3 is built from 16 residues. With V trimmed by 3 bases and J by 5 bases, 4 bases remained unmatched. CDR3 protein: CASSFGTSGGGDTQYF. In DNA, the CDR3 is TGTGCCAGCAGCTTTGGGACTAGCGGGGGTGGAGATACGCAGTATTTT.

This clone was observed once. This chain joins TRBV7-9 and TRBJ2-1, with 8 bases that match TRBD2. The CDR3 covers 14 residues. Germline CDR1 is SEHNR and CDR2 is FQNEAQ (reference sequence). Trimming cost V 4 bases and J 6 bases; bases outside gene matches: 5. CDR3 protein: CASSSGGGPNEQFF. Written as DNA, the CDR3 is TGTGCCAGCAGCTCGGGAGGGGGACCCAATGAGCAGTTCTTC.

The CDR3 loop is CATSQGADNEQFF. The DNA for the CDR3 is TGCGCCACCTCACAGGGGGCGGACAATGAGCAGTTCTTC. This chain links TRBV4-1 with TRBJ2-1; 9 bases match TRBD1. The V and J ends lost 10 bases and 5 bases, in that order; junction bases with no gene match: 6. The germline gives CDR1 MGHRA, CDR2 YSYEKL. The CDR3 sequence is 13 residues long.

To note about this clone: Other DNA sequences in this sample translate to the same CDR3. The chain combines TRBV19 with TRBJ2-1, with 8 bases matching TRBD2. Germline CDR1 reads LNHDA; CDR2 reads SQIVND (reference sequence). V lost 3 bases to trimming and J lost 0 bases; unmatched junction nucleotides: 1. The CDR3 runs 15 residues. The CDR3 region is CASSIRGGSYNEQFF. The CDR3 DNA reads TGTGCCAGTAGTATTCGGGGGGGCTCCTACAATGAGCAGTTCTTC.

The V call is TRBV28, the J call TRBJ1-2; 7 bases match TRBD1. The CDR3 totals 13 residues. Germline V CDR1 and CDR2: MDHEN, SYDVKM. The J segment lost 5 bases and the V segment lost 8 bases, leaving 8 bases of the junction unmatched. As DNA, the CDR3 is TGTGCCAGCGGGACAGCCCAAAAGTATGGCTACACCTTC. Its protein is CASGTAQKYGYTF.

This clone showed up just once. This sequence joins TRBV4-1 and TRBJ2-3, with TRBD1 identical over 7 bases. V shed 7 bases and J 4 bases; nucleotides not matched to a gene: 8. Germline CDR1 is MGHRA and CDR2 is YSYEKL. The CDR3 is made up of 14 amino acids. Written as DNA, the CDR3 is TGCGCCAGCACGACAGGGTATGGGGCAGATACGCAGTATTTT. Residues: CASTTGYGADTQYF.

This chain links TRBV9 with TRBJ2-7; the match to TRBD2 covers 7 bases. The germline V gene has CDR1 SGDLS and CDR2 YYNGEE. J lost 0 bases, V lost 0 bases, and 9 bases had no gene match. The CDR3 spans 17 residues. Here the CDR3 DNA reads TGTGCCAGCAGCGTAGCTCCTAGCGGCCATAGCTCCTACGAGCAGTACTTC. Its translation is CASSVAPSGHSSYEQYF.

This clone was seen a single time. The chain employs TRBV18 and TRBJ1-1, with D possibly matching TRBD1 (5 bases). V was pared by 8 bases and J by 1 base, with 8 bases between. This CDR3 comprises 12 residues. Germline V CDR1 and CDR2: KGHSH, LQKENI. The CDR3 is CASRDRNTEAFF. The CDR3 DNA reads as TGTGCCAGCCGTGACAGGAACACTGAAGCTTTCTTT.

The rearrangement joins TRBV27 to TRBJ1-6, with D unresolved. Germline V gene sequence: CDR1 MNHEY, CDR2 SMNVEV (reference sequence). The CDR3 extends over 13 amino acids. The V end was cut by 7 bases, the J end by 7 bases, with 11 bases between. The CDR3 is CASTSRHNSPLHF. Here the CDR3 DNA reads TGTGCCAGCACGAGTCGCCACAATTCACCCCTCCACTTT.

The chain has TRBV9 and TRBJ2-3, with 14 bases aligning to TRBD2. The junction had 5 bases not matched to a gene; V was cut back by 2 bases and J by 6 bases. Germline CDR1 reads SGDLS; CDR2 reads YYNGEE. This CDR3 spans 16 amino acids. The CDR3 protein is CASSVTGTSGSDTQYF. CDR3 DNA sequence: TGTGCCAGCAGCGTGACCGGGACTAGCGGGAGCGATACGCAGTATTTT.

The rearrangement uses TRBV27 and TRBJ2-3; 8 bases fit TRBD2. This CDR3 is 14 amino acids long. Trimming cost V 7 bases and J 4 bases; bases outside gene matches: 7. The germline gives CDR1 MNHEY, CDR2 SMNVEV (reference sequence). The CDR3 nucleotides read TGTGCCAGCATGATGGGTAGCGGGGCAGATACGCAGTATTTT. It translates to CASMMGSGADTQYF.

The V gene is TRBV6-6, the J gene TRBJ2-5; D not certain. Germline V gene data show CDR1 as MNHNY and CDR2 as SVGAGI (reference sequence). V lost 5 bases to trimming and J lost 2 bases, with 12 bases between them. This CDR3 contains 14 residues. In DNA, the CDR3 is TGTGCCAGCAGTGACACCATCCGGCAAGAGACCCAGTACTTC. It codes for CASSDTIRQETQYF.

This chain connects TRBV6-1 to TRBJ1-5; no definite D call. The V end was cut by 4 bases, the J end by 0 bases, with 19 bases between. CDR1 and CDR2 (germline): MNHNS, SASEGT. The CDR3 contains 18 residues. For the CDR3, the DNA is TGTGCCAGCAGTGCACTAGGGTGGGGAGACTATAGCAATCAGCCCCAGCATTTT. Translated, it gives CASSALGWGDYSNQPQHF.

The rearrangement uses TRBV7-9 and TRBJ2-3; maybe TRBD2 (6 bases). Looked up from germline, CDR1 is SEHNR and CDR2 is FQNEAQ (reference sequence). CDR3 length equals 17 residues. Deletions cut 5 bases from V and 2 bases from J, with 20 bases between. In DNA form, the CDR3 reads TGTGCCAGCAGCCTATCCCTACTTATAGCGGACACAGATACGCAGTATTTT. This sequence encodes CASSLSLLIADTDTQYF.

The V gene is TRBV7-9, the J gene TRBJ1-5; D might be TRBD1 (5 bases). This CDR3 contains 14 residues. The V and J ends lost 1 base and 4 bases respectively, with 8 bases between them. The V gene's germline CDR1 is SEHNR and CDR2 FQNEAQ (reference sequence). The DNA of the CDR3 is TGTGCCAGCAGCTTAGACAGGTTTAATCAGCCCCAGCATTTT. Protein product: CASSLDRFNQPQHF. Drawing the rest from reference TRBV7-9 and TRBJ1-5, the complete variable domain is DTGVSQNPRHKITKRGQNVTFRCDPISEHNRLYWYRQTLGQGPEFLTYFQNEAQLEKSRLLSDRFSAERPKGSFSTLEIQRTEQGDSAMYLCASSLDRFNQPQHFGDGTRLSIL.

The rearrangement links TRBV19 to TRBJ1-6, with D possibly being TRBD1 (6 bases). The ends were cut back, 7 bases at V and 13 bases at J, with 17 bases in the middle. This CDR3 comprises 13 residues. CDR1 is LNHDA and CDR2 is SQIVND in the germline V gene (reference sequence). The CDR3 protein is CASTRDTRAPLHF. In DNA form, the CDR3 reads TGTGCCAGTACCCGGGACACCCGGGCTCCCCTCCACTTT.

This chain uses TRBV29-1 with TRBJ2-5; 8 positions agree with TRBD1. This CDR3 contains 12 residues. The germline CDR1 and CDR2 sequences are SQVTM and ANQGSEA. J lost 4 bases, V lost 4 bases, and 2 bases had no gene match. The CDR3 loop is CSVGQGIETQYF. In DNA form, the CDR3 reads TGCAGCGTTGGACAGGGGATAGAGACCCAGTACTTC.